This T cell receptor beta chain was profiled in a study of technical replicates of blood from a few donors. Germline trimming cut 2 bases from V and 3 bases from J; bases unmatched to any gene: 12. The CDR3 has 19 residues. Germline values: CDR1 MDHEN, CDR2 SYDVKM. Libraries were prepared by immunoSEQ multiplex PCR; TCRdb keeps only in-frame clonotypes and omits some of them. The sample holds some 96,000 clones, more than 90% seen once. Material for sequencing was T cells isolated from PBMCs. The J gene is TRBJ2-3, the V gene TRBV28; TRBD2 aligns across 12 bases. This sequence was found in a human donor in good health. The CDR3 nucleotides are TGTGCCAGCAGTTTAAGCCCCCTTCAGACTAGCGGGAGTACAGATACGCAGTATTTT. It translates to CASSLSPLQTSGSTDTQYF.